This T cell receptor beta chain came from a study of early T cells in non-severe SARS-CoV-2 infection (dated by TCRdb to the early 2020s). About the study as a whole: Because TCR sequencing relied on bulk RNA taken from unsorted whole blood, pairing of alpha and beta chains was not possible.

Libraries were prepared through 5' RACE. The instrument given in TCRdb is NextSeq 500. Unique molecular identifiers were attached to individual cDNA molecules in the TCR library protocol so that sequencing error and PCR bias could be corrected. Sequencing covered both TCR alpha and beta chains, and within each sample the abundances of alpha and beta sequences were tightly co-correlated. As for the authors' bioinformatics: Decombinator V4 was used to annotate the V gene, J gene and CDR3 of the TCR sequences. TCRs were defined as expanded if a significant change between any two time points was detected under a Poisson model with p below 0.0001. Abundances of TCRs were expressed as counts per million after normalisation to the total number of TCRs sequenced in each sample. TRAV1-2 paired with TRAJ12, TRAJ20 or TRAJ33 defined MAIT TCRs, while TRAV10 paired with TRAJ18 defined iNKT TCRs. A search of VDJdb, accessed on 1 November 2021, was run for TCRs annotated to CMV, EBV and SARS-CoV-2, with TCRs annotated for multiple antigens excluded. TCRdb reworked the public reads: Q25 trimming with fastp, MiXCR clone assembly, productive beta chains retained. Every CDR3 protein is listed once, alongside the most common genes and DNA of its rows. TCRdb, not the original authors, processed these V and J calls. This sample holds about 63,000 distinct CDR3 sequences; 10% to 15% were observed only once. Approximately 4.8% of the sample is held by the ten biggest clonotypes.

Overall study outcomes, separate from this receptor: VDJdb matching was skewed toward anti-spike CD8 responses and likely underestimated virus-specific expansions, missing private and CD4 specificities.

V is cut back by 6 bases and J by 5 bases, with 11 bases in the junction unmatched. The CDR3 covers 15 residues, taking in both the cysteine and the phenylalanine. Of the read, only the CDR3 DNA is kept; its 45 bases are in frame from base 1. Comment on this clonotype: Its target antigen remains unknown. Qualities for individual bases were not recorded, and no much larger clone is one base off.

Set within a cohort of healthcare workers in London, UK, this nested case-control study involved weekly PCR testing of nasopharyngeal swabs along with blood sampling. Healthcare workers were recruited between 23 and 31 March 2020, during the week of the UK lockdown, and were followed weekly for up to roughly 15 weeks. The rearranged segments are TRBV12-3 or TRBV12-4 and TRBJ2-5; 8 middle bases align to TRBD1. Sequencing was done on a sample of whole blood. This TCR was recovered from an adult who was a healthcare worker with PCR-confirmed SARS-CoV-2 infection or an uninfected control (not recorded which). The nucleotides are TGTGCCAGCAGCCGCGGACAGGGAGACCGTGAGACCCAGTACTTC. Translation gives CASSRGQGDRETQYF.